Listed below are T cell receptor beta chains from one sample, sequenced in a study of shared clonotypes between healthy human individuals. The repertoire was sequenced with immunoSEQ multiplex PCR; TCRdb's copy has only in-frame clones and lacks some. The repertoire holds just over 2,000,000 clones, about 95% seen once, with 1.1% in the top ten. Sequenced sample: naive CD8+ T cells sorted from blood. These receptors all stem from a young man in good health. The CDR3 runs from the conserved cysteine through the conserved F or W. D genes are given only for firm matches.

cdr3_aa	cdr3_nt	j_call	d_call	v_call
CASSLGTELEQYF	TGTGCCAGCAGCTTAGGGACGGAACTCGAGCAGTACTTC	TRBJ2-7	NA	TRBV11-2
CASSSPGTSPGELFF	TGCGCCAGCAGCTCCCCCGGGACTAGTCCCGGGGAGCTGTTTTTT	TRBJ2-2	TRBD2	TRBV5-1
CASSVEDSGAQETQYF	TGTGCCAGCAGCGTAGAAGATAGCGGGGCTCAAGAGACCCAGTACTTC	TRBJ2-5	TRBD2	TRBV9
CAIATVTSGIYEQYF	TGCGCCATCGCCACTGTCACTAGCGGGATTTACGAGCAGTACTTC	TRBJ2-7	TRBD2	TRBV10-2
CASSPGPYSYEQYF	TGTGCCAGTAGTCCCGGCCCCTACTCCTACGAGCAGTACTTC	TRBJ2-7	NA	TRBV19
CASSYSSSYNEQFF	TGTGCCAGCAGCTACTCCTCTTCCTACAATGAGCAGTTCTTC	TRBJ2-1	NA	TRBV11-2
CASSPPRAGYEQYF	TGTGCCAGCAGCCCCCCCCGGGCGGGATACGAGCAGTACTTC	TRBJ2-7	NA	TRBV9
CASSSEWSSGANVLTF	TGTGCCAGCAGTTCGGAGTGGAGCTCTGGGGCCAACGTCCTGACTTTC	TRBJ2-6	NA	TRBV2
CASSLVMGALNEQYF	TGTGCCAGCAGCTTAGTGATGGGCGCACTTAACGAGCAGTACTTC	TRBJ2-7	NA	TRBV11-2
CASGDFLSYEQYF	TGTGCCAGCGGAGACTTCCTCTCCTACGAGCAGTACTTC	TRBJ2-7	NA	TRBV6-1
CASSLHGGGNSPLHF	TGTGCCAGCAGCCTCCACGGGGGAGGTAATTCACCCCTCCACTTT	TRBJ1-6	NA	TRBV5-4
CASSAASGSSYEQYF	TGTGCCAGCAGCGCGGCTAGCGGGAGCTCCTACGAGCAGTACTTC	TRBJ2-7	TRBD2	TRBV9
CASSSWLALNTGELFF	TGTGCCAGCAGCTCGTGGCTAGCCCTAAACACCGGGGAGCTGTTTTTT	TRBJ2-2	NA	TRBV14